Described below is a single T cell receptor beta chain sequence and its context. The sample is drawn from a study of blood T cell repertoires in COVID-19. Across the study: There were acute and convalescent COVID-19 samples, and they came from the United States, Italy and Spain. T cells, B-cell-depleted T cells, or PBMCs supplied cDNA or gDNA.

J gave up 3 bases and V 4 bases, and 9 bases lay outside the gene matches. Per germline, CDR1 LGHDT and CDR2 YNNKEL (reference sequence). The CDR3 is made up of 16 amino acids. Authors' methods: Amplification of reference gene primers was used by the study to estimate nucleated cell counts. Sequencing used immunoSEQ multiplex PCR; TCRdb keeps in-frame clones, though not all of them. The DNA gave D and trimming, while V, J and clone size come from that table. The sample records 260,000 or so clones, approximately 86% being singletons. V gene TRBV3-1 (or the pseudogene TRBV3-2) combines with J gene TRBJ1-1; 9 bases are a match to TRBD1. This receptor was obtained from a man younger than 35 with active or convalescent COVID-19. Sequenced sample: peripheral blood. In nucleotides, the CDR3 is TGTGCCAGCAGCCCTTTCGGGACAGGGTCGGACACTGAAGCTTTCTTT. It specifies CASSPFGTGSDTEAFF.